This T cell receptor (beta chain) is drawn from a study of blood T cells in healthy people across ages. General study findings and limits: The long-lived group displayed more naive CD4+ cells, plus higher diversity, than the aged donors did.

This clonotype showed up just a few times. Its antigen is as yet unknown. PBMCs were isolated at a quantity of at least 6.5 million per sample. The authors ran a second PCR of about 7 to 12 cycles using a sample-barcoded 5' primer and a J-beta primer mix. TCRdb re-called the 5' RACE reads through MiXCR, storing one row per CDR3 protein. The sample carries around 1.5 million distinct CDR3 sequences, 55% to 75% recorded once. There are 15 residues in the CDR3. V was shortened by 3 bases and J by 2 bases, with 8 bases between the two germline ends. Material: blood. The rearrangement joins TRBV12-3 or TRBV12-4 to TRBJ2-6; D gene ambiguous. This clonotype originated in a young man in good health. CDR3 sequence: CASSFGSAGANVLTF. The CDR3 DNA reads as TGTGCCAGCAGTTTTGGGTCGGCTGGGGCCAACGTCCTGACTTTC.